The next 5 T cell receptor beta chains were all read from a single sample in a study of blood T cell repertoires in COVID-19. Sequenced by immunoSEQ multiplex PCR; TCRdb stores in-frame clones only, minus some. The top ten clones hold 4.1% of a sample with about 240,000 clones, approximately 90% of them seen once. Sequencing was performed on PBMCs or T cells enriched from blood (not recorded which). The receptor source for this set is a woman in her thirties who had recovered from COVID-19.

The chain uses TRBV28 and TRBJ1-6; TRBD1 matches 7 bases. Germline V gene sequence: CDR1 MDHEN, CDR2 SYDVKM. V was pared by 4 bases and J by 7 bases, with 4 bases of the junction left unmatched. The CDR3 has 14 amino acids. This CDR3 reads CASSSGQLNSPLHF. Here the CDR3 DNA reads TGTGCCAGCAGTTCGGGACAGCTAAATTCACCCCTCCACTTT.

V gene TRBV24-1 combines with J gene TRBJ2-1; D is possibly TRBD2 (6 bases). Germline V gives CDR1 KGHDR, CDR2 SFDVKD. This CDR3 is 16 amino acids long. V shed 4 bases and J shed 0 bases, with 12 bases lying between them. The CDR3 sequence is CATSEYDGSSYNEQFF. CDR3 sequence (DNA): TGTGCCACCAGTGAATACGACGGGAGCTCCTACAATGAGCAGTTCTTC.

V is TRBV10-3 and J is TRBJ1-3, with no clear D. V lost 6 bases and J lost 8, with 11 bases in between. CDR1 and CDR2 (germline): ENHRY, SYGVKD. The CDR3 spans 12 residues. CDR3 coding DNA: TGTGCCATCAGAGGGAGGGAAGACACCATATATTTT. It yields the protein CAIRGREDTIYF.

This sequence joins TRBV15 and TRBJ1-5, with D tentatively TRBD1 (6 bases). Trimming left V 6 bases short and J 6 bases short, with 21 bases between. Germline lookup yields CDR1 LNHNV and CDR2 YYDKDF (reference sequence). The CDR3 loop spans 16 amino acids. The CDR3 spells CATRWSDTGSGQPQHF. Here the CDR3 DNA reads TGTGCCACCAGATGGTCCGATACAGGGTCAGGTCAGCCCCAGCATTTT. The full variable domain, its missing parts supplied by reference TRBV15 and TRBJ1-5, is DAMVIQNPRYQVTQFGKPVTLSCSQTLNHNVMYWYQQKSSQAPKLLFHYYDKDFNNEADTPDNFQSRRPNTSFCFLDIRSPGLGDTAMYLCATRWSDTGSGQPQHFGDGTRLSIL.

This chain connects TRBV5-3 to TRBJ1-2, with TRBD1 matching over 7 bases. TRBV5-3 qualifies as an ORF whose function is uncertain. V gave up 6 bases and J gave up 2 bases; unmatched junction bases: 10. The CDR3 contains 15 residues. The CDR3 region is CARTGRQGTNYGYTF. In DNA form, the CDR3 reads TGTGCCAGAACCGGTAGACAGGGAACCAACTATGGCTACACCTTC.